Each of the 21 T cell receptor beta chains below was sequenced from the same sample in a study of shared clonotypes between healthy human individuals (dated by TCRdb to about 2020). To prepare the library, the immunoSEQ multiplex PCR assay was applied. TCRdb took over this immuneACCESS table, retaining in-frame rearrangements with V and J assigned. Such tables are incomplete; in checked studies, under half of the missing clones stem from an unresolved V gene, and the remainder is unexplained. In all, the sample holds roughly 1,500,000 clones, and around 98.5% of those were seen once. The biggest ten clones account for around 0.33% of the sample. Specimen: naive CD4+ T cells sorted from blood. The cell subset or site label, as the study defines it: CD45RA+ positively selected. Source of these receptors: a man aged 30 to 39 in good health.

V and J are TRBV6-1 and TRBJ1-5; D is ambiguous. The CDR3 spans 14 residues. The ends were cut back, 6 bases at V and 7 bases at J, with 16 bases in the middle. Germline V gene sequence: CDR1 MNHNS, CDR2 SASEGT. The CDR3 is CASRAAGVGQPQHF. CDR3 in DNA: TGTGCCAGCAGAGCAGCTGGGGTTGGGCAGCCCCAGCATTTT.

The rearrangement uses TRBV30 and TRBJ2-7; 7 nucleotides align to TRBD1. The length of the CDR3 is 14 residues. Trimming removed 6 bases from V and 1 base from J; junction bases left unmatched: 9. Germline values: CDR1 GTSNPN, CDR2 SVGIG (reference sequence). CDR3 region: CACKSRDSSYEQYF. The CDR3 bases are TGTGCCTGTAAGTCCCGGGACAGTTCCTACGAGCAGTACTTC. The full variable domain, with the rest looked up from reference TRBV30 and TRBJ2-7, is SQTIHQWPATLVQPVGSPLSLECTVEGTSNPNLYWYRQAAGRGLQLLFYSVGIGQISSEVPQNLSASRPQDRQFILSSKKLLLSDSGFYLCACKSRDSSYEQYFGPGTRLTVT.

A remark on this clone: The germline gene is not matched at one end of the junction; a read error may be the cause. The V and J genes are TRBV28 and TRBJ1-1, with D possibly TRBD1 on 6 matching bases. The CDR3 is made up of 16 amino acids. The V gene's germline CDR1 is MDHEN and CDR2 SYDVKM. DNA of the CDR3: TGTGCCAGCGGTTTATATTCGGGAGGGGGGAACACTGAAGCTTTCTTT. It translates to CASGLYSGGGNTEAFF.

The genes are TRBV4-3 and TRBJ1-5; TRBD1 agrees at 10 bases. The length of the CDR3 is 16 residues. Germline CDR1 and CDR2: LGHNA and YSLEER. J was trimmed by 6 bases and V by 3 bases; bases with no gene match: 8. The CDR3 DNA follows: TGCGCCAGCAGCCACCGGGGGACAGGGGTTGTTCAGCCCCAGCATTTT. Its protein product is CASSHRGTGVVQPQHF.

Here the CDR3 DNA reads TGTGCCAGCAGCACGTTCGACAGGGCTACCACAGATACGCAGTATTTT. Amino acids: CASSTFDRATTDTQYF. V gene TRBV9 combines with J gene TRBJ2-3; 7 bases are a match to TRBD1. This CDR3 is 16 amino acids long. The ends lost 4 bases at V and 2 bases at J; junction bases unmatched: 10. Germline CDR1 and CDR2: SGDLS and YYNGEE.

The chain carries TRBV4-1 and TRBJ2-3; D might be TRBD2 (5 bases). The CDR3 runs 16 residues. Per germline, CDR1 MGHRA and CDR2 YSYEKL. V was pared by 3 bases and J by 2 bases, with 15 bases between. CDR3 coding DNA: TGCGCCAGCAGCCAGGGAGAGACATCTGACACAGATACGCAGTATTTT. This translates into CASSQGETSDTDTQYF.

The chain recombines TRBV10-3 with TRBJ2-5; the D is unclear. Trimming cost V 3 bases and J 1 base, with 12 bases left between them. CDR1 is ENHRY and CDR2 is SYGVKD in the germline V gene. The CDR3 spans 15 residues. The DNA of the CDR3 is TGTGCCATCAGTGAAGGTTCACAGATCCAAGAGACCCAGTACTTC. Protein product: CAISEGSQIQETQYF.

This clone was recorded once. This chain uses TRBV7-9 with TRBJ2-2, with D maybe TRBD2 (5 bases). CDR1 SEHNR and CDR2 FQNEAQ come from the germline V gene (reference sequence). The CDR3 contains 16 residues. Deletions cut 0 bases from V and 7 bases from J, with 15 bases between. The CDR3 here is CASSLAGRGYNGELFF. CDR3 DNA: TGTGCCAGCAGCTTAGCAGGGCGAGGGTACAACGGGGAGCTGTTTTTT. The whole variable domain, filled in from reference TRBV7-9 and TRBJ2-2, reads DTGVSQNPRHKITKRGQNVTFRCDPISEHNRLYWYRQTLGQGPEFLTYFQNEAQLEKSRLLSDRFSAERPKGSFSTLEIQRTEQGDSAMYLCASSLAGRGYNGELFFGEGSRLTVL.

V is TRBV21-1 and J is TRBJ2-7; the table's D call of TRBD2 was not tested on the DNA. TRBV21-1 represents a pseudogene. The CDR3 consists of 15 residues. CDR3 sequence (DNA): TGTGCCAGCAGCAATACTAGCGGACATCCCTACGAGCAGTACTTC. Its translation is CASSNTSGHPYEQYF.

The rearrangement joins TRBV11-2 to TRBJ1-5; D is undetermined. The V end was cut by 2 bases, the J end by 11 bases, with 13 bases between. Germline CDR1 SGHAT, CDR2 FQNNGV. This CDR3 is built from 13 residues. For the CDR3, the DNA is TGTGCCAGCAGCTTAAAACTCGGGCAGGCCCAGCATTTT. It specifies CASSLKLGQAQHF.

This rearrangement joins TRBV5-1 to TRBJ2-2; no definite D call. The CDR3 is made up of 15 amino acids. Trimming removed 0 bases at V and 5 bases at J, with 11 bases between. Germline V gene data show CDR1 as SGHRS and CDR2 as YFSETQ. CDR3 amino acids: CASSLGRMGTGELFF. The CDR3 DNA follows: TGCGCCAGCAGCTTGGGACGGATGGGGACCGGGGAGCTGTTTTTT.

The DNA of the CDR3 is TGTGCCAGCAGCTTAGCCAGGGGGCATAAATTGATAATTAGCAATCAGCCCCAGCATTTT. Residues: CASSLARGHKLIISNQPQHF. The chain links TRBV7-2 to TRBJ1-5, with 8 bases aligning to TRBD1. The CDR3 runs to 20 residues. V trimming: 0 bases; J trimming: 0 bases; junction bases outside the gene matches: 13. Looked up from germline, CDR1 is SGHTA and CDR2 is FQGNSA.

The chain carries TRBV18 and TRBJ2-7; possible D gene TRBD1, 5 bases. CDR1 and CDR2 (germline): KGHSH, LQKENI. V lost 6 bases and J lost 4, with 16 bases in between. This CDR3 spans 14 amino acids. CDR3 loop: CASSQGSRVYEQYF. CDR3 DNA: TGTGCCAGCTCCCAGGGATCAAGGGTGTACGAGCAGTACTTC. Together with reference TRBV18 and TRBJ2-7, the CDR3 gives the full variable domain: NAGVMQNPRHLVRRRGQEARLRCSPMKGHSHVYWYRQLPEEGLKFMVYLQKENIIDESGMPKERFSAEFPKEGPSILRIQQVVRGDSAAYFCASSQGSRVYEQYFGPGTRLTVT.

For the CDR3, the DNA is TGCGCCAGCAGCCCCCGAAGACGGGAGGCTAGCACAGATACGCAGTATTTT. Protein: CASSPRRREASTDTQYF. The chain uses TRBV5-1 and TRBJ2-3, with 7 bases identical to TRBD2. The CDR3 extends over 17 amino acids. V was pared by 4 bases and J by 0 bases, with 11 bases of the junction left unmatched. CDR1 and CDR2 (germline): SGHRS, YFSETQ.

The V and J genes are TRBV10-2 and TRBJ2-3, with 9 bases that match TRBD2. Looked up from germline, CDR1 is WSHSY and CDR2 is SAAADI. The length of the CDR3 is 13 residues. The ends lost 8 bases at V and 5 bases at J; junction bases unmatched: 5. DNA of the CDR3: TGCGCCAGCCTGGGACTAGCAGTAGATACGCAGTATTTT. This translates into CASLGLAVDTQYF.

The chain links TRBV7-3 to TRBJ2-7, with 7 bases identical to TRBD2. CDR1 is SGHTA, CDR2 FQGTGA, per germline. There are 13 residues in the CDR3. V shed 5 bases, J shed 5 bases, and the junction held 6 bases outside the gene matches. CDR3 DNA sequence: TGTGCCAGCAGCAAACGGGAGGTGAACGAGCAGTACTTC. This codes for CASSKREVNEQYF.

The chain uses TRBV7-9 and TRBJ2-7; no definite D call. Trimming shortened V by 4 bases and J by 10 bases, and 20 bases separated the two germline ends. The V gene's germline CDR1 is SEHNR and CDR2 FQNEAQ (reference sequence). The CDR3 totals 14 residues. CDR3 nucleotides: TGTGCCAGCAGCTCTGAAACTGGCTATCCGAGACAGTACTTC. Residues: CASSSETGYPRQYF.

This clone was observed a single time. This chain links TRBV19 with TRBJ1-5, with D uncertain. The CDR3 covers 14 residues. Germline-derived CDR1 and CDR2 are LNHDA and SQIVND (reference sequence). V lost 7 bases to trimming and J lost 1 base, with 11 bases between them. CDR3 region: CASTSWPSNQPQHF. CDR3 nucleotide sequence: TGTGCCAGTACTTCCTGGCCGAGCAATCAGCCCCAGCATTTT. Full variable domain (outside the CDR3, taken from reference TRBV19 and TRBJ1-5): DGGITQSPKYLFRKEGQNVTLSCEQNLNHDAMYWYRQDPGQGLRLIYYSQIVNDFQKGDIAEGYSVSREKKESFPLTVTSAQKNPTAFYLCASTSWPSNQPQHFGDGTRLSIL.

The rearrangement joins TRBV15 to TRBJ2-1; perhaps TRBD2 as D (8 bases). Trimming left V 8 bases short and J 9 bases short, with 20 bases between. This CDR3 is 14 amino acids long. Germline V gene sequence: CDR1 LNHNV, CDR2 YYDKDF (reference sequence). For the CDR3, the DNA is TGTGCCACCCTTGTACCGGGAGGGGGCGTTGAGCAGTTCTTC. This gives the protein CATLVPGGGVEQFF.

The V and J genes are TRBV7-2 and TRBJ2-7; D unresolved. Trimming took off 8 bases at V and 2 bases at J, with 13 bases between the two ends. In germline, CDR1 is SGHTA, CDR2 FQGNSA. The CDR3 loop spans 13 amino acids. In DNA form, the CDR3 reads TGTGCCAGCGGGTCCGAGCGTCCCTACGAGCAGTACTTC. This sequence encodes CASGSERPYEQYF.

V is TRBV5-6 and J is TRBJ2-2; no clear D gene. The germline CDR1 and CDR2 sequences are SGHDT and YYEEEE. There are 14 residues in the CDR3. V shed 0 bases and J shed 7 bases, with 10 bases lying between them. The CDR3 DNA reads TGTGCCAGCAGCTTGGGGCGGATGATCGGGGAGCTGTTTTTT. This translates into CASSLGRMIGELFF.